This entry lists 8 T cell receptor beta chains sequenced from one sample in a study of graft-versus-host responses after intestinal transplantation. Graft tissue was processed to release intraepithelial and lamina propria lymphocytes. The data were produced by immunoSEQ multiplex PCR, yet TCRdb's version contains in-frame clones alone and is incomplete. The data hold 4,500 to 5,500 clones, with around 70% observed a single time. The starting material was ileum tissue, obtained roughly 250 days after intestinal transplant. The source of these receptors is a human patient who received an intestinal transplant, so some T cells may come from the graft donor.

V and J are TRBV6-4 and TRBJ2-3; 9 bases align to TRBD2. CDR1 and CDR2 (germline): MRHNA, SNTAGT. V shed 0 bases, J shed 4 bases, and the junction held 5 bases outside the gene matches. The CDR3 is made up of 16 amino acids. The CDR3 DNA reads as TGTGCCAGCAGTGACTCGCGGGCGGGGGGGCCAGATACGCAGTATTTT. This gives the protein CASSDSRAGGPDTQYF.

This clone was recorded a few times. This chain's CDR3 is CASSEWGQYNPYNEQFF. The CDR3 DNA reads TGTGCCAGCAGTGAATGGGGACAGTATAACCCCTACAATGAGCAGTTCTTC. The chain combines TRBV25-1 with TRBJ2-1; TRBD1 matches 7 bases. The CDR3 loop spans 17 amino acids. Germline V lookup: CDR1 MGHDK, CDR2 SYGVNS. V was pared by 1 base and J by 2 bases, with 8 bases of the junction left unmatched.

The rearrangement uses TRBV28 and TRBJ1-6; D gene ambiguous. Germline V gene lookup returns CDR1 MDHEN and CDR2 SYDVKM. V lost 2 bases and J lost 7, with 12 bases in between. CDR3 size: 15 residues. CDR3 region: CASSLQVLTNSPLHF. Here the CDR3 DNA reads TGTGCCAGCAGTTTACAGGTTCTTACAAATTCACCCCTCCACTTT.

The rearrangement links TRBV9 to TRBJ2-7; weak D call: TRBD1 (7 bases). In germline, CDR1 is SGDLS, CDR2 YYNGEE. CDR3 size: 15 residues. V was clipped by 1 base and J by 0 bases, with 11 bases between them. CDR3 bases: TGTGCCAGCAGCGTATGGGGGGACAGCTCCTACGAGCAGTACTTC. Protein sequence: CASSVWGDSSYEQYF.

The chain employs TRBV7-2 and TRBJ2-7; D possibly corresponds to TRBD2 (6 bases). The germline CDR1 and CDR2 sequences are SGHTA and FQGNSA. V was trimmed by 7 bases and J by 3 bases, leaving 25 bases between them. CDR3 length equals 17 residues. CDR3 loop: CASNGGRVRDGVYEQYF. CDR3 bases: TGTGCCAGCAACGGAGGCCGGGTGCGGGACGGGGTCTACGAGCAGTACTTC. Full variable domain (remainder filled in from reference TRBV7-2 and TRBJ2-7): GAGVSQSPSNKVTEKGKDVELRCDPISGHTALYWYRQSLGQGLEFLIYFQGNSAPDKSGLPSDRFSAERTGGSVSTLTIQRTQQEDSAVYLCASNGGRVRDGVYEQYFGPGTRLTVT.

This chain links TRBV7-3 with TRBJ1-6; the D gene is possibly TRBD1 (6 bases). Germline V lookup: CDR1 SGHTA, CDR2 FQGTGA. Trimming shortened V by 1 base and J by 6 bases, and 13 bases separated the two germline ends. The CDR3 is 16 amino acids. For the CDR3, the DNA is TGTGCCAGCAGCTTAAGTGCCCGGGGGGCTAATTCACCCCTCCACTTT. The encoded protein is CASSLSARGANSPLHF.

This rearrangement joins TRBV5-4 to TRBJ2-1; 8 bases align to TRBD2. V trimming: 1 base; J trimming: 3 bases; junction bases outside the gene matches: 9. The germline V gene has CDR1 SGHNT and CDR2 YYREEE (reference sequence). The CDR3 extends over 17 amino acids. Written as DNA, the CDR3 is TGTGCCAGCAGCTTGCTAGCGGGCTTTGGGATCTACAATGAGCAGTTCTTC. Its translation is CASSLLAGFGIYNEQFF.

The rearrangement uses TRBV29-1 and TRBJ2-7; no reliable D call. In germline, CDR1 is SQVTM, CDR2 ANQGSEA. The CDR3 totals 12 residues. Deletions cut 5 bases from V and 5 bases from J, with 13 bases between. CDR3 nucleotide sequence: TGCAGCGTTCTGTTGCCCAGCGACGAGCAGTACTTC. It translates to CSVLLPSDEQYF.